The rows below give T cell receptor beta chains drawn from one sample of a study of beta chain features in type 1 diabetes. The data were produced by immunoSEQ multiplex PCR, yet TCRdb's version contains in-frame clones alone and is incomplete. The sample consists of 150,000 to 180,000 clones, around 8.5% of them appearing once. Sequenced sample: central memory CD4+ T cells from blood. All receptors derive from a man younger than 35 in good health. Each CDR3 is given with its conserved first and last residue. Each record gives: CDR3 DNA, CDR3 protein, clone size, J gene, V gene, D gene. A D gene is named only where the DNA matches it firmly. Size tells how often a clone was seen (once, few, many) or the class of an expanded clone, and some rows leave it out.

TGTGCCTGGAGTGTAATCGGCAATCAGCCCCAGCATTTT	CAWSVIGNQPQHF	few	TRBJ1-5	TRBV30	NA
TGTGCCAGCAGCTTGGGAGGGATGGAGACCCAGTACTTC	CASSLGGMETQYF	NA	TRBJ2-5	TRBV5-6	NA
TGTGCCAGTAGTATAGTAATAAACTACGAGCAGTACTTC	CASSIVINYEQYF	many	TRBJ2-7	TRBV19	NA
TGCGCCAGCAGCCAAGATGACGCGGCACTTGGAGATACGCAGTATTTT	CASSQDDAALGDTQYF	few	TRBJ2-3	TRBV4-3	NA
TGTGCCTGGACCTCGGGGGGGGCTATAGATACGCAGTATTTT	CAWTSGGAIDTQYF	NA	TRBJ2-3	TRBV30	TRBD2
TGCGCCAGCAGCTTAACTAGCGGGGGGCCCTCCTACGAGCAGTACTTC	CASSLTSGGPSYEQYF	NA	TRBJ2-7	TRBV5-1	TRBD2
TGCGCCAGCAGCCGGGCCTCGACAGGGCCAGGGGAAAAACTGTTTTTT	CASSRASTGPGEKLFF	few	TRBJ1-4	TRBV4-3	TRBD1
TGTGCCAGCAGCGCACCGGACAGGGGTTTCCCCTACGAGCAGTACTTC	CASSAPDRGFPYEQYF	NA	TRBJ2-7	TRBV28	TRBD1
TGTGCCAGCAGCTTAGGACGGGATGAAAAACTGTTTTTT	CASSLGRDEKLFF	NA	TRBJ1-4	TRBV7-7	NA
TGTGCCAGCAGTGCTGACAGTAGGAGCTATGGCTACACCTTC	CASSADSRSYGYTF	few	TRBJ1-2	TRBV2	NA
TGTGCCAGCGGGGACGACAGGGCTAAGTCCGGAAACACCATATATTTT	CASGDDRAKSGNTIYF	NA	TRBJ1-3	TRBV7-9	TRBD1
TGTGCCAGCAGCTTGGTTCAGGGAATGGGGGAGCAGTACTTC	CASSLVQGMGEQYF	many	TRBJ2-7	TRBV5-6	NA
TGCAGCGTGGCAGACAGGGCTGGGCAGCCCCAGCATTTT	CSVADRAGQPQHF	many	TRBJ1-5	TRBV29-1	TRBD1
TGTGCCAGCAGCTTAGAGAGCGGTCCTAACTACGAGCAGTACTTC	CASSLESGPNYEQYF	NA	TRBJ2-7	TRBV11-3	NA
TGTGCCAGCAGCCAAGGACAGGCCCGGGAAGAGCAGTACTTC	CASSQGQAREEQYF	many	TRBJ2-7	TRBV28	TRBD1
TGTGCCAGCAGTAAACTAGGGACCTACGAGCAGTACTTC	CASSKLGTYEQYF	NA	TRBJ2-7	TRBV25-1	NA
TGTGCCAGCAGTTCCTTGGGACAGCTCTCTGGGGCCAACGTCCTGACTTTC	CASSSLGQLSGANVLTF	many	TRBJ2-6	TRBV28	TRBD1
TGTGCCAGCAGCGTAAGCCAGGGCTATTACGAGCAGTACTTC	CASSVSQGYYEQYF	few	TRBJ2-7	TRBV9	NA
TGTGCCAGTAGTATAACAGGGCTAGATACGCAGTATTTT	CASSITGLDTQYF	NA	TRBJ2-3	TRBV19	NA
TGTGCCAGCAGCAGAGCGCTTTCTGGGGCCAACGTCCTGACTTTC	CASSRALSGANVLTF	NA	TRBJ2-6	TRBV9	NA
TGTGCCACCAGCAGATCGGACAGTAGCAATCAGCCCCAGCATTTT	CATSRSDSSNQPQHF	NA	TRBJ1-5	TRBV15	NA
TGTGCCAGTGAAGGGGTCAACCAGCCCCAGCATTTT	CASEGVNQPQHF	NA	TRBJ1-5	TRBV19	NA
TGCGCCAGCAGTTCAGACCGGGACATAACCTACGAGCAGTACTTC	CASSSDRDITYEQYF	NA	TRBJ2-7	TRBV5-1	NA
TGTGCCAGCAGCGGGGACAGGGGGTCAGATACGCAGTATTTT	CASSGDRGSDTQYF	NA	TRBJ2-3	TRBV11-1	TRBD1
TGTGCCAGCAGCCCCGCTAGCCCCTACGAGCAGTACTTC	CASSPASPYEQYF	many	TRBJ2-7	TRBV4-2	NA
TGTGCCAGCACCGCAAGGGAGCGGGAGGATGAGCAGTTCTTC	CASTAREREDEQFF	few	TRBJ2-1	TRBV5-4	TRBD2
TGTGCCTGGAGCTTGCAGGGGGAAGCTTTCTTT	CAWSLQGEAFF	NA	TRBJ1-1	TRBV30	NA
TGTGCCTGGAGTGACAGGGCAGGGCAGCCCCAGCATTTT	CAWSDRAGQPQHF	few	TRBJ1-5	TRBV30	NA
TGTGCCACCAGCAGAGAGGCTTTCTTTGAGCAGTACTTC	CATSREAFFEQYF	few	TRBJ2-7	TRBV15	NA
TGTGCCAGCAGCTTCAGTTCGAACACTGAAGCTTTCTTT	CASSFSSNTEAFF	NA	TRBJ1-1	TRBV7-2	NA